These 26 T cell receptor beta chains share one sample of origin, sequenced in a study of CD8+ T cells in alopecia areata. Treatment noted: oral pan-JAK inhibitor, 5-10 mg twice daily. Extracted from the samples, RNA was reverse transcribed into cDNA to serve as the sequencing template. The method was immunoSEQ multiplex PCR; TCRdb's version includes in-frame clones alone and lacks a portion of them. Altogether about 180,000 clones are present, roughly 53% being singletons, with the ten largest covering 11%. The sequences come from CD8+ T cells sorted from blood, collected at week 24, from a patient treated with tofacitinib. These receptors were taken from a human donor with alopecia areata.

This clone was observed a few times. The J gene is TRBJ1-4, the V gene TRBV29-1; D is uncertain. Trimming removed 0 bases from V and 8 bases from J, with 7 bases in between. This CDR3 contains 12 residues. From germline, CDR1 is SQVTM and CDR2 ANQGSEA. The CDR3 region has the DNA TGCAGCGTTGAAGATAGGGAGGAAAAACTGTTTTTT. It encodes CSVEDREEKLFF.

This clone was observed a handful of times. The CDR3 region is CASRRGGDFYNEQFF. DNA for the CDR3: TGTGCCAGCAGGCGGGGGGGAGATTTCTACAATGAGCAGTTCTTC. The J gene is TRBJ2-1, the V gene TRBV7-9; 9 nucleotides line up with TRBD2. Losses at the gene ends were 6 bases for V and 3 bases for J; bases not matched to a gene: 6. Germline assignment: CDR1 SEHNR and CDR2 FQNEAQ (reference sequence). This CDR3 has 15 residues.

The chain is built from TRBV27 and TRBJ2-3, with a possible D match to TRBD2 (5 bases). Trimming shortened V by 4 bases and J by 12 bases, and 14 bases separated the two germline ends. This CDR3 has 12 residues. Germline values: CDR1 MNHEY, CDR2 SMNVEV (reference sequence). The DNA of the CDR3 is TGTGCCAGCAGTTCATCTAGCTTCCATCAGTATTTT. It yields the protein CASSSSSFHQYF.

This clone was counted between two and nine times. The V gene is TRBV5-6, the J gene TRBJ2-6; 7 bases line up with TRBD2. CDR1 is SGHDT, CDR2 YYEEEE, per germline. The CDR3 sequence is 17 residues long. With V trimmed by 1 base and J by 4 bases, 8 bases remained unmatched. CDR3 in amino acids: CASSLPSGGRGANVLTF. As DNA, the CDR3 is TGTGCCAGCAGCTTGCCTAGCGGCGGACGCGGGGCCAACGTCCTGACTTTC.

The rearrangement uses TRBV23-1 and TRBJ2-6; maybe TRBD1 (6 bases). TRBV23-1 is placed among ORFs of uncertain function. The CDR3 sequence is 20 residues long. V was shortened by 4 bases and J by 2 bases, with 24 bases between the two germline ends. CDR3 protein: CASSPNIPGQTLAGANVLTF. CDR3 nucleotide sequence: TGCGCCAGCAGTCCAAACATTCCGGGACAAACACTGGCTGGGGCCAACGTCCTGACTTTC.

This clone was found a few times. The rearrangement links TRBV11-3 to TRBJ2-1, with 12 bases that match TRBD2. V gave up 1 base and J gave up 5 bases; unmatched junction bases: 6. The CDR3 length is 17 residues. The germline V gene encodes CDR1 SGHNT and CDR2 YENEEA. The DNA of the CDR3 is TGTGCCAGCAGCTTAGGTTCTTGGACTAGCGGGGACAATGAGCAGTTCTTC. Its translation: CASSLGSWTSGDNEQFF.

V is TRBV5-1 and J is TRBJ1-5; maybe TRBD1 (5 bases). CDR1 and CDR2 from the germline V gene are SGHRS and YFSETQ. V gave up 4 bases and J gave up 4 bases, with 12 bases separating them. The CDR3 covers 14 residues. The CDR3 spells CASSLGEGNQPQHF. The CDR3 nucleotides read TGCGCCAGCAGCCTCGGGGAGGGGAATCAGCCCCAGCATTTT.

The chain recombines TRBV7-9 with TRBJ2-3; TRBD1 is a possible D gene (6 bases). Germline loops: CDR1 SEHNR, CDR2 FQNEAQ (reference sequence). V was clipped by 8 bases and J by 4 bases, with 16 bases between them. The CDR3 sequence is 14 residues long. The DNA of the CDR3 is TGTGCCAGCCTTCCGGGTGGGGGCTCAGATACGCAGTATTTT. Translated: CASLPGGGSDTQYF.

This chain links TRBV7-6 with TRBJ1-2; no reliable D call. The ends were cut back, 5 bases at V and 7 bases at J, with 17 bases in the middle. Germline V gene sequence: CDR1 SGHVS, CDR2 FNYEAQ. CDR3 length: 14 amino acids. This chain's CDR3 is CASSAEDLTTGYTF. The CDR3 DNA reads TGTGCCAGCAGCGCAGAGGACCTCACGACTGGCTACACCTTC.

This clone was seen only a few times. V usage is TRBV7-8 and J usage is TRBJ2-2; TRBD1 aligns across 7 bases. The CDR3 is made up of 14 amino acids. The germline CDR1 and CDR2 sequences are SGHVS and FQNEAQ. V was pared by 1 base and J by 5 bases, with 1 base of the junction left unmatched. This CDR3 is CASSLGQGTGELFF. The CDR3 nucleotides read TGTGCCAGCAGCTTAGGACAGGGAACCGGGGAGCTGTTTTTT.

In its sample, this clone was seen a few times. The chain is built from TRBV2 and TRBJ2-7; D unresolved. Trimming removed 4 bases from V and 0 bases from J, with 10 bases in between. CDR1 and CDR2 from the germline V gene are SNHLY and FYNNEI. This CDR3 is built from 14 residues. DNA of the CDR3: TGTGCCAGCAGTGCGGGCGGAAGCTCCTACGAGCAGTACTTC. Translating gives CASSAGGSSYEQYF.

The gene calls are TRBV19 and TRBJ1-5; D unresolved. Trimming pared 0 bases from V and 6 bases from J, leaving 6 bases between. Germline V gene lookup returns CDR1 LNHDA and CDR2 SQIVND (reference sequence). The CDR3 contains 13 residues. The chain's CDR3 is CASSIDLRQPQHF. The CDR3 DNA sequence: TGTGCCAGTAGTATAGATCTACGTCAGCCCCAGCATTTT.

V gene TRBV25-1 combines with J gene TRBJ2-7; 12 bases are shared with TRBD2. The CDR3 runs to 15 residues. CDR1 and CDR2 from the germline V gene are MGHDK and SYGVNS. Losses at the gene ends were 3 bases for V and 2 bases for J; bases not matched to a gene: 2. The CDR3: CASSDSSGGAYEQYF. The CDR3 coding sequence is TGTGCCAGCAGTGATTCTAGCGGGGGGGCCTACGAGCAGTACTTC.

V usage is TRBV27 and J usage is TRBJ2-5; D may match TRBD1 or TRBD2 (5 bases each). The DNA end lines up better with TRBJ2-7; the J call may be wrong. The CDR3 consists of 11 residues. Germline V gene data show CDR1 as MNHEY and CDR2 as SMNVEV (reference sequence). CDR3 amino acids: CASSLGGEQYF. The CDR3 DNA reads as TGTGCCAGCAGTTTAGGGGGCGAGCAGTACTTC.

V and J are TRBV13 and TRBJ1-6; tentative D call: TRBD1 (5 bases). Per germline, CDR1 PRHDT and CDR2 FYEKMQ (reference sequence). This CDR3 contains 15 residues. V was cut by 0 bases and J by 10 bases, with 13 bases left in between. The CDR3 sequence is CASSLGARVGSPLHF. Written as DNA, the CDR3 is TGTGCCAGCAGCTTAGGGGCCAGGGTCGGATCACCCCTCCACTTT.

The CDR3 protein is CASSPPSGRGYTF. DNA of the CDR3: TGTGCCAGCAGCCCACCTTCAGGACGGGGCTACACCTTC. V and J are TRBV9 and TRBJ1-2; D is unresolved. Trimming took off 4 bases at V and 8 bases at J, with 15 bases between the two ends. Germline assignment: CDR1 SGDLS and CDR2 YYNGEE. The length of the CDR3 is 13 residues.

The rearrangement uses TRBV7-2 and TRBJ2-5; either TRBD1 or TRBD2 may fit D (7 bases each). CDR1 is SGHTA and CDR2 is FQGNSA in the germline V gene. Trimming left V 10 bases short and J 1 base short, with 16 bases between. The CDR3 length is 14 residues. CDR3 in DNA: TGTGCCACCAGGGGGGGGCAGACCCAAGAGACCCAGTACTTC. Its translation is CATRGGQTQETQYF.

This clone was found a few times. The chain employs TRBV30 and TRBJ2-7; 10 nucleotides agree with TRBD1. Germline lookup yields CDR1 GTSNPN and CDR2 SVGIG (reference sequence). The trim removed 5 bases at V and 4 bases at J, leaving 8 bases unmatched. CDR3 size: 14 residues. CDR3 coding DNA: TGTGCCTGGTCGTTGGGACAGGGGATTTACGAGCAGTACTTC. Residues: CAWSLGQGIYEQYF. Supplemented by reference TRBV30 and TRBJ2-7, the full variable domain reads SQTIHQWPATLVQPVGSPLSLECTVEGTSNPNLYWYRQAAGRGLQLLFYSVGIGQISSEVPQNLSASRPQDRQFILSSKKLLLSDSGFYLCAWSLGQGIYEQYFGPGTRLTVT.

The V call is TRBV7-9, the J call TRBJ2-7, with D maybe TRBD2 (5 bases). Trimming took 1 base from V and 5 from J, leaving 12 bases between them. The CDR3 runs to 14 residues. The germline V gene has CDR1 SEHNR and CDR2 FQNEAQ (reference sequence). The DNA of the CDR3 is TGTGCCAGCAGCTTAGTTGAGGGTATCGACGAGCAGTACTTC. The encoded protein is CASSLVEGIDEQYF.

The chain couples TRBV6-6 to TRBJ1-1, with D tentatively TRBD1 (5 bases). Between the trimmed V and J ends, which lost 7 bases and 4 bases, there was a span of 10 bases. The CDR3 covers 12 residues. CDR1 is MNHNY, CDR2 SVGAGI, per germline (reference sequence). CDR3 sequence: CASTLTGTEAFF. The CDR3 nucleotides are TGTGCCAGCACCCTTACAGGCACTGAAGCTTTCTTT.

This clone was recorded a few times. This rearrangement joins TRBV25-1 to TRBJ2-1, with TRBD2 matching 10 bases. Germline values: CDR1 MGHDK, CDR2 SYGVNS. Unmatched junction bases numbered 6, after V lost 8 bases and J lost 5 bases. CDR3 length equals 14 residues. CDR3 nucleotide sequence: TGTGCCAGCCATAGCGGGGGGATACACAATGAGCAGTTCTTC. Protein sequence: CASHSGGIHNEQFF.

The table lists this clone with a few counts. The chain has TRBV7-9 and TRBJ2-5, with D tentatively TRBD1 (6 bases). TRBJ2-7 matches the DNA end more closely, so the J call is doubtful. This CDR3 contains 18 residues. Germline CDR1 reads SEHNR; CDR2 reads FQNEAQ (reference sequence). The CDR3 loop reads CASSLGTEPYIFSYEQYF. The CDR3 coding sequence is TGTGCCAGCAGCTTAGGGACAGAGCCATACATTTTCTCCTACGAGCAGTACTTC.

This clone was picked up one time. The V call is TRBV6-1, the J call TRBJ2-3, with D maybe TRBD2 (6 bases). Deletions cut 5 bases from V and 1 base from J, with 10 bases between. Looked up from germline, CDR1 is MNHNS and CDR2 is SASEGT. The CDR3 extends over 14 amino acids. CDR3 in DNA: TGTGCCAGCAGTCCCGGCGGGGGCACAGATACGCAGTATTTT. It yields the protein CASSPGGGTDTQYF.

Only a few counts were recorded for this clone. The genes are TRBV10-3 and TRBJ1-5; D remains unclear. V was pared by 3 bases and J by 0 bases, with 6 bases between. Germline CDR1 is ENHRY and CDR2 is SYGVKD. The CDR3 has 14 amino acids. For the CDR3, the DNA is TGTGCCATCAGTGACGAGGATAGCAATCAGCCCCAGCATTTT. Translating gives CAISDEDSNQPQHF.

V and J are TRBV7-9 and TRBJ2-5, with D possibly TRBD2 on 6 matching bases. The CDR3 loop spans 15 amino acids. Trimming stripped 1 base from V and 5 bases from J, with 14 bases between. Germline V lookup: CDR1 SEHNR, CDR2 FQNEAQ (reference sequence). CDR3 in DNA: TGTGCCAGCAGCTTAGAAACTAGCCCAAGGGAGACCCAGTACTTC. Translation gives CASSLETSPRETQYF.

This chain uses TRBV29-1 with TRBJ2-1; D is tentatively TRBD1 or TRBD2 (5 bases each). Germline CDR1 and CDR2: SQVTM and ANQGSEA. The ends were cut back, 7 bases at V and 10 bases at J, with 20 bases in the middle. The CDR3 extends over 13 amino acids. The CDR3 DNA sequence: TGCAGCGCCGGAGTGAGGGGAATCCGGGAGCAGTTCTTC. Its translation is CSAGVRGIREQFF.